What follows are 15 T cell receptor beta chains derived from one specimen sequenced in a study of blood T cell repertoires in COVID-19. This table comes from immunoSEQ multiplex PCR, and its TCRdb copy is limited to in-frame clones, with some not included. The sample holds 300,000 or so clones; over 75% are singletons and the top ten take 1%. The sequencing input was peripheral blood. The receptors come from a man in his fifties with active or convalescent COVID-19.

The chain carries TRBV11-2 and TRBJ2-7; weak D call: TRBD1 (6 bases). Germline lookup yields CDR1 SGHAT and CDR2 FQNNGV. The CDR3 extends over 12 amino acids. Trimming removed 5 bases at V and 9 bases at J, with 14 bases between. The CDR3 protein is CASSESRGSQYF. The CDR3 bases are TGTGCCAGCAGCGAGTCGAGGGGGTCGCAGTACTTC.

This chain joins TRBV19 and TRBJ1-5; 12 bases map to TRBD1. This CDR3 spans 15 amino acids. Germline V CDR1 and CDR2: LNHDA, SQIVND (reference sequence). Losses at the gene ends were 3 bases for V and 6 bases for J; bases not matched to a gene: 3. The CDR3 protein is CASSIGTGGSQPQHF. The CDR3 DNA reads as TGTGCCAGTAGTATCGGGACAGGGGGCTCTCAGCCCCAGCATTTT.

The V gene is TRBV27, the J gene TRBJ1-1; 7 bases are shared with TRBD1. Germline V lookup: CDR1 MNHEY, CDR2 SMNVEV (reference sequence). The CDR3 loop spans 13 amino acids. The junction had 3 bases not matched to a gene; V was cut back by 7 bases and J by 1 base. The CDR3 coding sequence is TGTGCCAGCAAACGGACAGGGAACACTGAAGCTTTCTTT. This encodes CASKRTGNTEAFF.

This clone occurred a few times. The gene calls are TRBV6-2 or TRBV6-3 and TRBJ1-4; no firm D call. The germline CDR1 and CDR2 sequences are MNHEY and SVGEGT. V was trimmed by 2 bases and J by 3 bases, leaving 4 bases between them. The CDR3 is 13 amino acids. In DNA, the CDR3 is TGTGCCAGCAGTTACAGCTCTAATGAAAAACTGTTTTTT. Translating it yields CASSYSSNEKLFF.

In DNA, the CDR3 is TGTGCCACCGGAGAGACTAGCGGGGACTACAATGAGCAGTTCTTC. Translating it yields CATGETSGDYNEQFF. The V call is TRBV24-1, the J call TRBJ2-1; 11 nucleotides agree with TRBD2. V was clipped by 9 bases and J by 3 bases; unmatched bases: 6. The CDR3 contains 15 residues. CDR1 and CDR2 (germline): KGHDR, SFDVKD.

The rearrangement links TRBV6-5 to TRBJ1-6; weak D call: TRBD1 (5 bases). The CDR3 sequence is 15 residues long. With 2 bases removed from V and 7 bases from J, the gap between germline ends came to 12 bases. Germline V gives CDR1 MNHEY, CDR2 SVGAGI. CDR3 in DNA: TGTGCCAGCAGTTACCGTGACAGCAACAATTCACCCCTCCACTTT. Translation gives CASSYRDSNNSPLHF.

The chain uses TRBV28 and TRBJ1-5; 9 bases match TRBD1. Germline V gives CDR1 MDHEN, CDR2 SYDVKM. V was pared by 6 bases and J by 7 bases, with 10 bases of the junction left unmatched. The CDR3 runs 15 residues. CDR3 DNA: TGTGCCAGCAGGAGACCGGGACAGGGTTGGCAGCCCCAGCATTTT. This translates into CASRRPGQGWQPQHF.

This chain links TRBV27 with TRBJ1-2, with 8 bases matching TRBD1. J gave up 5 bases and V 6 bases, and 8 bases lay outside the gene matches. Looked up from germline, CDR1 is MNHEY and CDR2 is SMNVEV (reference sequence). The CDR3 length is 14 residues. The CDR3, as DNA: TGTGCCAGCAGGATTACAGGGGGTGGATATGGCTACACCTTC. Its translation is CASRITGGGYGYTF.

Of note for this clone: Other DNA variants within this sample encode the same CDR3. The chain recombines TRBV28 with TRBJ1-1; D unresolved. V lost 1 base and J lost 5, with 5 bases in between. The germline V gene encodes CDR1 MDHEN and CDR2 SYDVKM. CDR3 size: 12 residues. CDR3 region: CASSLSRTEAFF. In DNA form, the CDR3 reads TGTGCCAGCAGTTTATCCAGGACTGAAGCTTTCTTT. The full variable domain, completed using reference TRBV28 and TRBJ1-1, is DVKVTQSSRYLVKRTGEKVFLECVQDMDHENMFWYRQDPGLGLRLIYFSYDVKMKEKGDIPEGYSVSREKKERFSLILESASTNQTSMYLCASSLSRTEAFFGQGTRLTVV.

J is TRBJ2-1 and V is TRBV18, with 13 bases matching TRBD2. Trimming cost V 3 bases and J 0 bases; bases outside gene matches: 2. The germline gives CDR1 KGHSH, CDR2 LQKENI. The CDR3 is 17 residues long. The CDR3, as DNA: TGTGCCAGCTCACCTACTAGCGGGAGGGTCTCCTACAATGAGCAGTTCTTC. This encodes CASSPTSGRVSYNEQFF.

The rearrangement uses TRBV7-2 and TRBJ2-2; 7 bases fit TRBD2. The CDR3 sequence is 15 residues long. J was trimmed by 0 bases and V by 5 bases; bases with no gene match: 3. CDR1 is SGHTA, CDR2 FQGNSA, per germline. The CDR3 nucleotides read TGTGCCAGCAGCCCTACTAGCGCGAACACCGGGGAGCTGTTTTTT. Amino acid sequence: CASSPTSANTGELFF.

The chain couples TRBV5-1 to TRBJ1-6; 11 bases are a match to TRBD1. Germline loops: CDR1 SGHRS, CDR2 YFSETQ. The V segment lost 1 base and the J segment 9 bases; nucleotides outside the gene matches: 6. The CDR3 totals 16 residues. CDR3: CASSLTGTGGTSPLHF. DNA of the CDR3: TGCGCCAGCAGCTTGACCGGGACAGGGGGTACTTCACCCCTCCACTTT. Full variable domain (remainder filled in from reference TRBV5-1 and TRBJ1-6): KAGVTQTPRYLIKTRGQQVTLSCSPISGHRSVSWYQQTPGQGLQFLFEYFSETQRNKGNFPGRFSGRQFSNSRSEMNVSTLELGDSALYLCASSLTGTGGTSPLHFGNGTRLTVT.

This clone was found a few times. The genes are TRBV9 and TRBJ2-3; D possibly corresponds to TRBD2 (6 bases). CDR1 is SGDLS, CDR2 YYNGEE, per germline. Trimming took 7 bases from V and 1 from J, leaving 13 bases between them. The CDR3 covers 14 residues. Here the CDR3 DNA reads TGTGCCAGCTCGCTAGCGAGCCGCACAGATACGCAGTATTTT. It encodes CASSLASRTDTQYF.

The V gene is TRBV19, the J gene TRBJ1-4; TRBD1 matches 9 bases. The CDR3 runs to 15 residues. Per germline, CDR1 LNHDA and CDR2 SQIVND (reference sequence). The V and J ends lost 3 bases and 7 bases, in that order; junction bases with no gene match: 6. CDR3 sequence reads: CASSIGTGGSEKLFF. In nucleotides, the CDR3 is TGTGCCAGTAGTATCGGCACAGGGGGCAGTGAAAAACTGTTTTTT.

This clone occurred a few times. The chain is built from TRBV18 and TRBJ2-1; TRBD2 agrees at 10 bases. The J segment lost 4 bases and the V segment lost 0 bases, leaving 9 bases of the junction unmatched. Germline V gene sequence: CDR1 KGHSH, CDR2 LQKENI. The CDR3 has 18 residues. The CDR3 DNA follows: TGTGCCAGCTCACCACCGGCAGCGGGAGGGCCCGAGTACAATGAGCAGTTCTTC. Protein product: CASSPPAAGGPEYNEQFF.